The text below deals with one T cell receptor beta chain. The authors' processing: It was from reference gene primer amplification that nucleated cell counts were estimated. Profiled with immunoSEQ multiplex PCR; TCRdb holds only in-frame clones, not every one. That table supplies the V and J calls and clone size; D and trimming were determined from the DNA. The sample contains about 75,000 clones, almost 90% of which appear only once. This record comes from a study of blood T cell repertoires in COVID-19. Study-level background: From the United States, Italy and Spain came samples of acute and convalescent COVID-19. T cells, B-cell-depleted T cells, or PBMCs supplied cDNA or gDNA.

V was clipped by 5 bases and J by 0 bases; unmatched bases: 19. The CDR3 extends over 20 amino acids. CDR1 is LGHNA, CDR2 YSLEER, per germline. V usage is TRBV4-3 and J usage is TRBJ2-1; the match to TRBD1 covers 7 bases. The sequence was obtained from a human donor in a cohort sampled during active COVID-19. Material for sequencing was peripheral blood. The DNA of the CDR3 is TGCGCCAGCAGCGCCAGCCGAGTAGGGGGCCCTATCAGCTCCTACAATGAGCAGTTCTTC. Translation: CASSASRVGGPISSYNEQFF.